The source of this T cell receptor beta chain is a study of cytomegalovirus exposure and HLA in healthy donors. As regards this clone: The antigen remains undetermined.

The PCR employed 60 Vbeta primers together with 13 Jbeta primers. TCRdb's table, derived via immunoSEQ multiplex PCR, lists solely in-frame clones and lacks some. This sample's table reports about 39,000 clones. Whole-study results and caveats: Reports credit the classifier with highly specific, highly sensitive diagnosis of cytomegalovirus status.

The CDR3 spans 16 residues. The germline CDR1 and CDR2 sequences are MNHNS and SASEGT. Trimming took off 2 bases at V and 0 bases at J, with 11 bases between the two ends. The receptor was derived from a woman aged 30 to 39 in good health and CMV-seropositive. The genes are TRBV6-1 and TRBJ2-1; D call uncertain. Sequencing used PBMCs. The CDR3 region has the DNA TGTGCCAGCAGTGAATGGGCAGGAAGCTCCTACAATGAGCAGTTCTTC. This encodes CASSEWAGSSYNEQFF.